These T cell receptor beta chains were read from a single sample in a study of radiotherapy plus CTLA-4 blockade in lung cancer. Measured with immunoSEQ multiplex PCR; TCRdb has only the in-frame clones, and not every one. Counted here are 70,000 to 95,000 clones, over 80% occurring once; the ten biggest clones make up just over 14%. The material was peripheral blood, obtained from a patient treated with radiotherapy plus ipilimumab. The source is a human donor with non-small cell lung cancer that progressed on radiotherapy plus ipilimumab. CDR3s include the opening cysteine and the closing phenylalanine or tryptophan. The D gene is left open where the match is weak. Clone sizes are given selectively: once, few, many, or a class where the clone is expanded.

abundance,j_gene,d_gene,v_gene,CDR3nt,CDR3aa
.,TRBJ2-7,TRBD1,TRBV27,TGTGCCAGCAGCTCCCCCCTGACAGGGGTCGGCCCCTACGAGCAGTACTTC,CASSSPLTGVGPYEQYF
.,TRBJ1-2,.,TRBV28,TGTGCCAGCAGTTTAATAGCGGGGGGCTATGGCTACACCTTC,CASSLIAGGYGYTF
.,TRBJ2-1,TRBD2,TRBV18,TGTGCCAGCTCCCAGTGGGGGGGTGACAATGAGCAGTTCTTC,CASSQWGGDNEQFF
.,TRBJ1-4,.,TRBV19,TGTGCCAGTAGTATTTATGGGCCCCTGGGGACTAATGAAAAACTGTTTTTT,CASSIYGPLGTNEKLFF
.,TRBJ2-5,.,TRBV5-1,TGCGCCAGCACCCCCGGACGTAACCAAGAGACCCAGTACTTC,CASTPGRNQETQYF
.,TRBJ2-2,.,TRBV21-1,TGTGCCAGCAGCCCCCTAAGCCAGCGGGGTAACACCGGGGAGCTGTTTTTT,CASSPLSQRGNTGELFF
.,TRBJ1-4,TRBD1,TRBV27,TGTGCCAGCAGACCGGGACAGGGATTTGAAAAACTGTTTTTT,CASRPGQGFEKLFF
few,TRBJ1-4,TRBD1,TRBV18,TGTGCCAGCTCACCATCATGGGACAGGGAAAAACTGTTTTTT,CASSPSWDREKLFF
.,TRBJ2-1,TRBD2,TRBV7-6,TGTGCCAGCAGCGAAATCGTCGCACTAGCGGGAGGGTACAATGAGCAGTTCTTC,CASSEIVALAGGYNEQFF
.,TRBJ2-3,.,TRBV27,TGTGCCAGCAGTTCCCTACTAGGCCCTACAGATACGCAGTATTTT,CASSSLLGPTDTQYF
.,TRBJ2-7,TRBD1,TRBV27,TGTGCCAGCAGTTACAAAAAAGGGGGGACAGGGGGATTCTACGAGCAGTACTTC,CASSYKKGGTGGFYEQYF
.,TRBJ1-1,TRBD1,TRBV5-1,TGCGCCAGCAGCCCTCGGACAGGGATGAACACTGAAGCTTTCTTT,CASSPRTGMNTEAFF
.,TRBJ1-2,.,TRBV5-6,TGTGCCAGCAGCGGACCACCCCCCGAAGGTGGCTACACCTTC,CASSGPPPEGGYTF
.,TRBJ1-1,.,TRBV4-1,TGCGCCAGCAGCCAAGATAGCCCCGGGAGGGCGAACACTGAAGCTTTCTTT,CASSQDSPGRANTEAFF
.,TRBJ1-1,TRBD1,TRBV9,TGTGCCAGCAGCGTAGAGGGGGCTGGGACTGAAGCTTTCTTT,CASSVEGAGTEAFF
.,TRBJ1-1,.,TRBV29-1,TGCAGCGTTGATCAACAGGGTGCCACTGAAGCTTTCTTT,CSVDQQGATEAFF
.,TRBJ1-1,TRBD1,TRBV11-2,TGTGCCAGCAGCCCGGGGACAGGCTGGGACACTGAAGCTTTCTTT,CASSPGTGWDTEAFF
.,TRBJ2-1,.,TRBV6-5,TGTGCCAGCAGAAGACGAAATATCGATGAGCAGTTCTTC,CASRRRNIDEQFF
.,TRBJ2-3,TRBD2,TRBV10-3,TGTGCCATCAGTGATGGTAGCGGGGGGCGGGCAGATACGCAGTATTTT,CAISDGSGGRADTQYF
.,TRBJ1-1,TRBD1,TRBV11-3,TGTGCCAGCAGCGGGTATCAGGGGGCGGGTACTGAAGCTTTCTTT,CASSGYQGAGTEAFF
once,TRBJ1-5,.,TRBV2,TGTGCCAGCAACCCCGGGACCACGAATCAGCCCCAGCATTTT,CASNPGTTNQPQHF
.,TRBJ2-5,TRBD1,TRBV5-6,TGTGCCAGCAGCTTGGAGACAGGGGGGAAGACCCAGTACTTC,CASSLETGGKTQYF
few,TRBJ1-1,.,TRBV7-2,TGTGCCAGCAGCTTAGCAGGTGAAGCTTTCTTT,CASSLAGEAFF
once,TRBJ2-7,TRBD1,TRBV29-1,TGCAGCGTTGAAGGAGACAGGGGGACCGCCTACGAGCAGTACTTC,CSVEGDRGTAYEQYF
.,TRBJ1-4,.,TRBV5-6,TGTGCCAGCAGCAGCCGGTCGAGGTGGGGTAATGAAAAACTGTTTTTT,CASSSRSRWGNEKLFF
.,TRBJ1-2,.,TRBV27,TGTGCCAGCAGCCCTTCGGGTTGGGGGTACACCTTC,CASSPSGWGYTF
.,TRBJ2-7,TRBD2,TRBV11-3,TGTGCCAGCAGCTTAGTCGGGAGGGCCCACGAGCAGTACTTC,CASSLVGRAHEQYF